The 14 T cell receptor beta chains below come from one sample, sequenced in a study of T cells in Graves' hyperthyroidism and ophthalmopathy (dated by TCRdb to between 2017 and 2020). The library relied on multiplex PCR. This sample was sequenced with an Illumina HiSeq 2000. The TCR beta CDR3 regions were amplified from RNA transcripts. A first-round RT-PCR of the TCR CDR3 used the HTBI primer set with the Qiagen OneStep RT-PCR kit. TCRdb handled the public reads itself, with Q25 trimming in fastp and clone calling in MiXCR, and kept productive beta chains. A single entry per CDR3 protein holds the most common genes and DNA from its merged rows. This sample lists fewer than 550,000 distinct CDR3 sequences; approximately 14% were detected once. The ten largest make up over 12% of the sample. Source material: blood. The receptors were sampled from a young woman with Graves' hyperthyroidism.

This clonotype has ten or more counts. The chain combines TRBV3-1 with TRBJ1-6; D gene unclear. In germline, CDR1 is LGHDT, CDR2 YNNKEL (reference sequence). The ends were cut back, 0 bases at V and 3 bases at J, with 3 bases in the middle. The CDR3 sequence is 14 residues long. The DNA for the CDR3 is TGTGCCAGCAGCCAAGAAGTCTATAATTCACCCCTCCACTTT. It codes for CASSQEVYNSPLHF.

This clonotype was observed many times. The rearrangement links TRBV5-1 to TRBJ2-2; D gene unclear. The CDR3 is made up of 14 amino acids. Germline CDR1 SGHRS, CDR2 YFSETQ. V was pared by 0 bases and J by 5 bases, with 8 bases between. In DNA form, the CDR3 reads TGCGCCAGCAGCTTGGTGGTAGAAACCGGGGAGCTGTTTTTT. It is translated as CASSLVVETGELFF.

The V and J genes are TRBV24-1 and TRBJ2-3; D unresolved. CDR3 size: 14 residues. Germline V gene sequence: CDR1 KGHDR, CDR2 SFDVKD. V lost 5 bases, J lost 2 bases, and 10 bases lay in between. CDR3 nucleotides: TGTGCCACCAGTGTCGGCTCCCACACAGATACGCAGTATTTT. The encoded protein is CATSVGSHTDTQYF.

The V call is TRBV5-1, the J call TRBJ1-1; D is ambiguous. The V end was cut by 4 bases, the J end by 1 base, with 11 bases between. Germline V gene sequence: CDR1 SGHRS, CDR2 YFSETQ. This CDR3 is built from 14 residues. The CDR3 is CASSPTVQNTEAFF. The CDR3 DNA reads TGCGCCAGCAGCCCAACGGTACAGAACACTGAAGCTTTCTTT.

This clonotype was found a few times. The chain combines TRBV12-3 or TRBV12-4 with TRBJ2-1; 8 bases match TRBD2. This CDR3 contains 14 residues. With V trimmed by 7 bases and J by 5 bases, 7 bases remained unmatched. In nucleotides, the CDR3 is TGTGCCAGCAACCGAGCGGGAGACCACAATGAGCAGTTCTTC. This translates into CASNRAGDHNEQFF.

This clonotype was seen a handful of times. The chain is built from TRBV3-1 and TRBJ1-5; possibly TRBD1 for D (5 bases). Per germline, CDR1 LGHDT and CDR2 YNNKEL (reference sequence). The CDR3 is 15 amino acids. V lost 4 bases and J 3 bases, leaving 13 bases between the germline ends. The DNA for the CDR3 is TGTGCCAGCAGCCCCCCGGGGGAGCCCAATCAGCCCCAGCATTTT. Translating gives CASSPPGEPNQPQHF.

The V call is TRBV12-3 or TRBV12-4, the J call TRBJ2-7; D gene uncertain. The CDR3 length is 15 residues. V was shortened by 3 bases and J by 6 bases, with 18 bases between the two germline ends. The CDR3 nucleotides read TGTGCCAGCAGTTTCCGGGCAGACCCTCGAGGCGAGCAGTACTTC. Translating it yields CASSFRADPRGEQYF.

This clonotype was observed at least ten times. The chain couples TRBV2 to TRBJ2-5; D call uncertain. Trimming pared 6 bases from V and 5 bases from J, leaving 4 bases between. Germline V gene lookup returns CDR1 SNHLY and CDR2 FYNNEI. The CDR3 is 10 amino acids. The DNA for the CDR3 is TGTGCCAGCAGAGCGGAGACCCAGTACTTC. Protein: CASRAETQYF.

J is TRBJ2-2 and V is TRBV5-1, with D uncertain. Deletions cut 0 bases from V and 0 bases from J, with 9 bases between. The CDR3 has 16 amino acids. Germline CDR1 reads SGHRS; CDR2 reads YFSETQ. The CDR3, as DNA: TGCGCCAGCAGCTTGGGGGCGGCCGCGAACACCGGGGAGCTGTTTTTT. Its protein is CASSLGAAANTGELFF.

CDR3 in DNA: TGCAGTGCTGAGGGGGCCGGGGAGCAGCCCCAGCATTTT. Translated: CSAEGAGEQPQHF. The chain uses TRBV20-1 and TRBJ1-5; 7 bases fit TRBD1. The CDR3 length is 13 residues. Germline V gene data show CDR1 as DFQATT and CDR2 as SNEGSKA (reference sequence). The trim removed 5 bases at V and 7 bases at J, leaving 8 bases unmatched.

This clonotype was detected only a few times. The V and J genes are TRBV9 and TRBJ2-1, with 10 bases lining up with TRBD2. V trimming: 0 bases; J trimming: 6 bases; junction bases outside the gene matches: 9. The CDR3 consists of 17 residues. The germline CDR1 and CDR2 sequences are SGDLS and YYNGEE. This CDR3 reads CASSVGTGLAIPNEQFF. CDR3 DNA: TGTGCCAGCAGCGTAGGAACGGGACTAGCGATCCCCAATGAGCAGTTCTTC. Filled out from reference TRBV9 and TRBJ2-1, the complete variable domain reads DSGVTQTPKHLITATGQRVTLRCSPRSGDLSVYWYQQSLDQGLQFLIQYYNGEERAKGNILERFSAQQFPDLHSELNLSSLELGDSALYFCASSVGTGLAIPNEQFFGPGTRLTVL.

The sample holds many counts of this clonotype. The chain couples TRBV24-1 to TRBJ2-3; 8 nucleotides align to TRBD2. With 4 bases clipped from V and 4 bases from J, the junction kept 12 bases outside the gene matches. The germline V gene encodes CDR1 KGHDR and CDR2 SFDVKD. The CDR3 length is 17 residues. CDR3 in DNA: TGTGCCACCAGTGAGTCATATCGGGGGGGGGCGGCAGATACGCAGTATTTT. This sequence encodes CATSESYRGGAADTQYF.

This clonotype was picked up many times. The V and J genes are TRBV2 and TRBJ2-7, with 7 bases lining up with TRBD2. CDR1 and CDR2 (germline): SNHLY, FYNNEI. Losses at the gene ends were 7 bases for V and 0 bases for J; bases not matched to a gene: 3. This CDR3 has 13 amino acids. CDR3 in DNA: TGTGCCAGCAACCGGGACTACTCCTACGAGCAGTACTTC. Translating it yields CASNRDYSYEQYF. Looking up the rest from reference TRBV2 and TRBJ2-7 gives the full variable domain: EPEVTQTPSHQVTQMGQEVILRCVPISNHLYFYWYRQILGQKVEFLVSFYNNEISEKSEIFDDQFSVERPDGSNFTLKIRSTKLEDSAMYFCASNRDYSYEQYFGPGTRLTVT.

The V gene is TRBV27, the J gene TRBJ1-1; possible D gene TRBD1, 5 bases. Trimming stripped 5 bases from V and 4 bases from J, with 14 bases between. CDR1 is MNHEY, CDR2 SMNVEV, per germline (reference sequence). The CDR3 length is 14 residues. The CDR3 DNA sequence: TGTGCCAGCAGTCCTCGGGGCTGGGTCACTGAAGCTTTCTTT. This gives the protein CASSPRGWVTEAFF.